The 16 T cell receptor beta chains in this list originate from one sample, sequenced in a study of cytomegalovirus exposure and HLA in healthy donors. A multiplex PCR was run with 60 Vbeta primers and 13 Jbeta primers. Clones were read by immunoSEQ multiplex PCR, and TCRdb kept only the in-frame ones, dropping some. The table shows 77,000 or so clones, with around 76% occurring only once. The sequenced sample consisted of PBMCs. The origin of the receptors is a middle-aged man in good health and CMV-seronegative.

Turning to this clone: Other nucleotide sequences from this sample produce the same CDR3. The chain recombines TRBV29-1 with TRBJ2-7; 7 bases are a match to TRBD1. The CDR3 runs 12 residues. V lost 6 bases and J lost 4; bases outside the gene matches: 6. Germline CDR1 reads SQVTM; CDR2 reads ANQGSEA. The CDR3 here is CSVLGQSYEQYF. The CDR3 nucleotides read TGCAGCGTCTTGGGACAGAGTTACGAGCAGTACTTC.

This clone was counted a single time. CDR3 in DNA: TGTGCCAGCAGCCAAGTGTGGCAGCAAGAGACCCAGTACTTC. It codes for CASSQVWQQETQYF. This sequence joins TRBV14 and TRBJ2-5; D remains ambiguous. The CDR3 length is 14 residues. Germline loops: CDR1 SGHDN, CDR2 FVKESK. Trimming stripped 1 base from V and 2 bases from J, with 8 bases between.

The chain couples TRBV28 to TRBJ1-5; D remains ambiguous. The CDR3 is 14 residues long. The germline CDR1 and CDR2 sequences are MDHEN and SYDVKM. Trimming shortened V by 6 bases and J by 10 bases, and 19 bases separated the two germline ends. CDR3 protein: CASSPGRGIGPQHF. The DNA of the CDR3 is TGTGCCAGCAGCCCCGGTCGCGGTATTGGACCCCAGCATTTT.

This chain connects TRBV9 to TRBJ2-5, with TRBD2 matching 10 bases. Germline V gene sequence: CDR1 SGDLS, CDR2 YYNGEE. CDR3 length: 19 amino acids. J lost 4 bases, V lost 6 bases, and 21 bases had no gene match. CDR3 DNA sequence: TGTGCCAGCACTCCCGGGCTGCTAGCGGGAGCACGACGTCTAGAGACCCAGTACTTC. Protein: CASTPGLLAGARRLETQYF.

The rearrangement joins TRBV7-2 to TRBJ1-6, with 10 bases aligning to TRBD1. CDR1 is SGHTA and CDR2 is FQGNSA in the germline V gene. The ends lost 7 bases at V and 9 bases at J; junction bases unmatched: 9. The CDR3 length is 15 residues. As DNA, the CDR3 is TGTGCCAGCAAAATGACAGGGGGCGCGAGTTCACCCCTCCACTTT. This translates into CASKMTGGASSPLHF.

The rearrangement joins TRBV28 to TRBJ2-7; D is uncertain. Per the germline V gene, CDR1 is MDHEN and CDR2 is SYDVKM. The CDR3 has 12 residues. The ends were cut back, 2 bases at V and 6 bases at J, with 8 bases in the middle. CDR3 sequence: CASSLTVSEQYF. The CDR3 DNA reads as TGTGCCAGCAGTTTAACAGTAAGCGAGCAGTACTTC.

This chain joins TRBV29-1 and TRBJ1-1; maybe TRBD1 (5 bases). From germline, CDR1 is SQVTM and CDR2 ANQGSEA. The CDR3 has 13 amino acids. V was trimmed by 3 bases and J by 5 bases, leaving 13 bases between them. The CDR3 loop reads CSVDRARGTEAFF. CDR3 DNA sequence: TGCAGCGTTGATAGGGCTCGGGGGACTGAAGCTTTCTTT.

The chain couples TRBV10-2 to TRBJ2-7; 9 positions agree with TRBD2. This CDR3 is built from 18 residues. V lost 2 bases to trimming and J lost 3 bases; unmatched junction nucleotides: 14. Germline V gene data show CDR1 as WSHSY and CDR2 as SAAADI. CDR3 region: CASSEGRGRAGVGYEQYF. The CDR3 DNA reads TGCGCCAGCAGTGAGGGTCGCGGGAGGGCTGGGGTGGGCTACGAGCAGTACTTC.

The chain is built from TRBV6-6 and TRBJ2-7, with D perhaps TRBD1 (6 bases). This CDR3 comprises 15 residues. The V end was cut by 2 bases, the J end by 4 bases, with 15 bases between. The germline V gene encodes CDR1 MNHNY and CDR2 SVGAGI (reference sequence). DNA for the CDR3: TGTGCCAGCAGTTACGGTCAGGGGTTTAAGTACGAGCAGTACTTC. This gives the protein CASSYGQGFKYEQYF.

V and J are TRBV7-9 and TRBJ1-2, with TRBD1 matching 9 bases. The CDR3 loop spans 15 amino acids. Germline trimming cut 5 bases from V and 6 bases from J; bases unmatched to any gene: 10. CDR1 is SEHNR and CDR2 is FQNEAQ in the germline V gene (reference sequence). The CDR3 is CASSQEGDRVHGYTF. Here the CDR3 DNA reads TGTGCCAGCAGCCAAGAAGGGGACAGGGTCCATGGCTACACCTTC.

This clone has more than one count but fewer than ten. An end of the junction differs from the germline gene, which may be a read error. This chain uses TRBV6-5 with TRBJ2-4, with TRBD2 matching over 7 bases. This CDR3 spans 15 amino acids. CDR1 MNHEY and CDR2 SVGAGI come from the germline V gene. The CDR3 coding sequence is TGTGCCAGCAGCTCCCTCCCGGGGGGAGGAAACAGTCAGTACTTC. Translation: CASSSLPGGGNSQYF.

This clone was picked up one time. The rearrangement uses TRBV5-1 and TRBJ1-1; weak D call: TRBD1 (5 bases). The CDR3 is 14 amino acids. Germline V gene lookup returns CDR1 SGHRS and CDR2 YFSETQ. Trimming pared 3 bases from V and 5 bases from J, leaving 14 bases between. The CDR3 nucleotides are TGCGCCAGCAGCTGGGGACGGGGGAGGACTGAAGCTTTCTTT. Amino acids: CASSWGRGRTEAFF.

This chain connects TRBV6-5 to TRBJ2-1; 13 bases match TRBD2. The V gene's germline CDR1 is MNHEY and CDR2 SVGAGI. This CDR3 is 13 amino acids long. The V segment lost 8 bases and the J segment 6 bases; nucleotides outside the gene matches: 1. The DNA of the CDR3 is TGTGCCAGCGGGACTAGCGGGACCAATGAGCAGTTCTTC. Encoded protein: CASGTSGTNEQFF.

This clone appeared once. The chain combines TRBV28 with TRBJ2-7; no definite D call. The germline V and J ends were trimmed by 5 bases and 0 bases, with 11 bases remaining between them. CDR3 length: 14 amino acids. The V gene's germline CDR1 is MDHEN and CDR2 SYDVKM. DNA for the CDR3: TGTGCCAGCAGTCCACAGTACCGCTCCTACGAGCAGTACTTC. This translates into CASSPQYRSYEQYF.

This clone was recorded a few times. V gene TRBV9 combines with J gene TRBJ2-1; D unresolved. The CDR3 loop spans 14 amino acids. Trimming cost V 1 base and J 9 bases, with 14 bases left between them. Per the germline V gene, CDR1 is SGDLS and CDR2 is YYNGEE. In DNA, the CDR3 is TGTGCCAGCAGCGTAAGGCAGGCCCCAGGTGAGCAGTTCTTC. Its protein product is CASSVRQAPGEQFF.

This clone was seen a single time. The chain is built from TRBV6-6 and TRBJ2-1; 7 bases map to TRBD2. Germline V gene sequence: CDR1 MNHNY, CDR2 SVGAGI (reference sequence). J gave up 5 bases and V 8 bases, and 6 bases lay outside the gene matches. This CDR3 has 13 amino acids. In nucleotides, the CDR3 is TGTGCCAGCGATTTAGCGGGCCACAATGAGCAGTTCTTC. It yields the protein CASDLAGHNEQFF.